A selection of T cell receptor beta chains follows, all from one sample in a study of blood T cells in healthy people across ages. TCRdb redid the calling of the 5' RACE reads with MiXCR, one entry per CDR3 protein. The data hold hundreds of thousands of distinct CDR3 sequences, with approximately 43% observed a single time. The source material was blood. The receptors shown here come from a woman aged 55-69 years in good health. Each CDR3 is given with its conserved first and last residue. D genes are given only for firm matches. Clone size is stated in some rows and not others, as once, few, many or a class when expanded.

size: NA; D: NA; J: TRBJ1-6; V: TRBV18; CDR3: CASSPTSGGRLFSPLHF; DNA: TGTGCCAGCTCACCAACATCCGGGGGGCGTTTGTTCTCACCCCTCCACTTT
size: NA; D: TRBD2; J: TRBJ2-1; V: TRBV6-5; CDR3: CASSYSGVNNEQFF; DNA: TGTGCCAGCAGTTATAGCGGGGTTAACAATGAGCAGTTCTTC
size: NA; D: NA; J: TRBJ2-2; V: TRBV3-1; CDR3: CASSQRGPAGELFF; DNA: TGTGCCAGCAGCCAAAGGGGCCCGGCCGGGGAGCTGTTTTTT
size: NA; D: NA; J: TRBJ1-1; V: TRBV18; CDR3: CASSPRGIRDSNTEAFF; DNA: TGTGCCAGCTCACCACGTGGGATACGGGATTCGAACACTGAAGCTTTCTTT
size: NA; D: NA; J: TRBJ1-4; V: TRBV6-1; CDR3: CASSEWVSEKLFF; DNA: TGTGCCAGCAGTGAATGGGTCAGCGAAAAACTGTTTTTT
size: NA; D: TRBD1; J: TRBJ2-1; V: TRBV4-1; CDR3: CASSQGAGQGNEQFF; DNA: TGCGCCAGCAGCCAAGGGGCGGGACAGGGTAATGAGCAGTTCTTC
size: many; D: TRBD2; J: TRBJ2-5; V: TRBV12-3/TRBV12-4; CDR3: CASSFTSGGEETQYF; DNA: TGTGCCAGCAGTTTTACTAGCGGGGGGGAAGAGACCCAGTACTTC
size: NA; D: TRBD2; J: TRBJ2-6; V: TRBV7-2; CDR3: CASSRGLANSLSGANVMTF; DNA: TGTGCCAGCAGCAGGGGACTAGCGAATTCCCTCTCTGGGGCCAACGTCATGACTTTC
size: NA; D: NA; J: TRBJ1-1; V: TRBV10-3; CDR3: CAIRPDSSMNTEAFF; DNA: TGTGCCATCAGGCCGGACAGTTCTATGAACACTGAAGCTTTCTTT
size: NA; D: NA; J: TRBJ1-2; V: TRBV5-1; CDR3: CASSWDRAQNYGYTF; DNA: TGCGCCAGCAGCTGGGATCGGGCCCAGAACTATGGCTACACCTTC
size: few; D: TRBD1; J: TRBJ1-4; V: TRBV12-3/TRBV12-4; CDR3: CASSSQGGGEKLFF; DNA: TGTGCCAGCAGTTCCCAGGGGGGTGGGGAAAAACTGTTTTTT
size: NA; D: NA; J: TRBJ2-7; V: TRBV7-8; CDR3: CASIPQGLDYEQYF; DNA: TGTGCCAGCATCCCTCAGGGGCTGGACTACGAGCAGTACTTC
size: NA; D: NA; J: TRBJ2-7; V: TRBV3-1; CDR3: CASSQDRGPYSYEQYF; DNA: TGTGCCAGCAGCCAAGACCGGGGGCCCTACTCCTACGAGCAGTACTTC
size: NA; D: TRBD1; J: TRBJ2-7; V: TRBV18; CDR3: CASSPPQGAYEQYF; DNA: TGTGCCAGCTCACCACCGCAGGGGGCCTACGAGCAGTACTTC
size: NA; D: NA; J: TRBJ1-6; V: TRBV20-1; CDR3: CSARPGTTNNSPLHF; DNA: TGCAGTGCGCGGCCCGGGACAACGAATAATTCACCCCTCCACTTT
size: few; D: TRBD1; J: TRBJ2-1; V: TRBV20-1; CDR3: CSARDGDRGLFNEQFF; DNA: TGCAGTGCTAGAGATGGGGACAGGGGGCTTTTCAATGAGCAGTTCTTC
size: NA; D: TRBD2; J: TRBJ2-1; V: TRBV5-1; CDR3: CASSLERGRGYNEQFF; DNA: TGCGCCAGCAGCTTGGAGCGGGGGAGGGGCTACAATGAGCAGTTCTTC
size: NA; D: NA; J: TRBJ1-6; V: TRBV4-2; CDR3: CASSQDRPGVSSYNSPLHF; DNA: TGTGCCAGCAGCCAAGATAGGCCAGGAGTTAGCTCCTATAATTCACCCCTCCACTTT
size: many; D: TRBD2; J: TRBJ2-1; V: TRBV29-1; CDR3: CSVEGPTSGQNEQFF; DNA: TGCAGCGTTGAGGGCCCGACTAGCGGCCAAAATGAGCAGTTCTTC
size: NA; D: NA; J: TRBJ2-7; V: TRBV10-3; CDR3: CAISGTSYEQYF; DNA: TGTGCCATCAGTGGTACAAGTTACGAGCAGTACTTC
size: NA; D: NA; J: TRBJ2-1; V: TRBV27; CDR3: CASSYGVGNEQFF; DNA: TGTGCCAGCAGTTACGGGGTGGGGAATGAGCAGTTCTTC
size: few; D: NA; J: TRBJ1-2; V: TRBV27; CDR3: CASSPGGCGYTF; DNA: TGTGCCAGCAGTCCCGGGGGCTGCGGCTACACCTTC
size: NA; D: NA; J: TRBJ2-3; V: TRBV4-1; CDR3: CASSQDSYRTDTQYF; DNA: TGCGCCAGCAGCCAGGATTCTTATCGCACAGATACGCAGTATTTT
size: NA; D: NA; J: TRBJ2-7; V: TRBV11-1; CDR3: CASSFEAGRYEQYF; DNA: TGTGCCAGCAGCTTCGAAGCTGGGCGCTACGAGCAGTACTTC
size: many; D: NA; J: TRBJ2-3; V: TRBV29-1; CDR3: CSVRGFTDTQYF; DNA: TGCAGCGTTCGCGGATTCACAGATACGCAGTATTTT
size: few; D: TRBD1; J: TRBJ2-3; V: TRBV28; CDR3: CASRRPGQGPDTQYF; DNA: TGTGCCAGCAGGCGACCGGGACAGGGTCCCGATACGCAGTATTTT
size: NA; D: NA; J: TRBJ1-3; V: TRBV6-6; CDR3: CASRGGLGNTIYF; DNA: TGTGCCAGCAGGGGGGGGCTTGGAAACACCATATATTTT
size: NA; D: TRBD2; J: TRBJ2-7; V: TRBV3-1; CDR3: CASSQALVAGEIQYF; DNA: TGTGCCAGCAGCCAGGCACTCGTAGCGGGAGAGATCCAGTACTTC
size: few; D: TRBD2; J: TRBJ2-1; V: TRBV28; CDR3: CASSSPGLAGGFAYNEQFF; DNA: TGTGCCAGCAGTTCACCGGGACTAGCGGGAGGTTTCGCCTACAATGAGCAGTTCTTC
size: few; D: TRBD1; J: TRBJ2-1; V: TRBV3-1; CDR3: CAGSQGAQAYNEQFF; DNA: TGTGCCGGCAGCCAGGGGGCTCAGGCCTACAATGAGCAGTTCTTC
size: NA; D: NA; J: TRBJ2-7; V: TRBV28; CDR3: CASSPVASYEQYF; DNA: TGTGCCAGCAGCCCGGTAGCCTCATACGAGCAGTACTTC
size: NA; D: NA; J: TRBJ2-5; V: TRBV20-1; CDR3: CSARTGRAETQYF; DNA: TGCAGTGCTAGGACAGGAAGGGCAGAGACCCAGTACTTC
size: NA; D: NA; J: TRBJ2-2; V: TRBV14; CDR3: CASSQDADTGELFF; DNA: TGTGCCAGCAGCCAAGATGCGGACACCGGGGAGCTGTTTTTT
size: many; D: TRBD2; J: TRBJ2-3; V: TRBV29-1; CDR3: CSVEGASGIPTDTQYF; DNA: TGCAGCGTTGAAGGGGCTAGCGGGATCCCCACAGATACGCAGTATTTT
size: once; D: TRBD2; J: TRBJ2-7; V: TRBV7-3; CDR3: CASSQSSGNPHEQYF; DNA: TGTGCCAGCAGCCAGTCCAGCGGGAATCCCCATGAGCAGTACTTC
size: NA; D: NA; J: TRBJ2-2; V: TRBV5-1; CDR3: CASSGGSNTGELFF; DNA: TGCGCCAGCTCTGGGGGCTCGAACACCGGGGAGCTGTTTTTT
size: many; D: NA; J: TRBJ2-1; V: TRBV29-1; CDR3: CSVVIAAYNEQFF; DNA: TGCAGCGTTGTAATAGCGGCCTACAATGAGCAGTTCTTC
size: NA; D: TRBD1; J: TRBJ1-2; V: TRBV27; CDR3: CASSSLRGRGYTF; DNA: TGTGCCAGCAGTTCCCTGAGGGGGCGCGGCTACACCTTC
size: NA; D: NA; J: TRBJ1-2; V: TRBV18; CDR3: CASSPTRGYYGYTF; DNA: TGTGCCAGCTCACCTACCAGGGGCTACTATGGCTACACCTTC
size: NA; D: NA; J: TRBJ2-6; V: TRBV20-1; CDR3: CSARSSGANVLTF; DNA: TGCAGTGCCAGAAGCTCTGGGGCCAACGTCCTGACTTTC
size: many; D: TRBD1; J: TRBJ2-3; V: TRBV4-1; CDR3: CASSPKSGTGWTDTQYF; DNA: TGCGCCAGCAGCCCAAAATCCGGGACAGGGTGGACAGATACGCAGTATTTT
size: NA; D: NA; J: TRBJ2-7; V: TRBV20-1; CDR3: CSARVAGTFYYEQYF; DNA: TGCAGTGCTAGAGTTGCCGGGACATTTTACTACGAGCAGTACTTC
size: few; D: NA; J: TRBJ2-1; V: TRBV7-2; CDR3: CASSLFSTKDEQFF; DNA: TGTGCCAGCAGCTTATTTTCCACTAAGGATGAGCAGTTCTTC
size: NA; D: NA; J: TRBJ2-4; V: TRBV28; CDR3: CASSSDSSLGEQYF; DNA: TGTGCCAGCAGTTCGGACTCCAGCCTTGGGGAGCAGTACTTC
size: NA; D: TRBD2; J: TRBJ2-1; V: TRBV9; CDR3: CASSELAGVWTNEQFF; DNA: TGTGCCAGCAGCGAATTAGCGGGAGTCTGGACCAATGAGCAGTTCTTC
size: many; D: NA; J: TRBJ1-2; V: TRBV29-1; CDR3: CSVEEGFRGYTF; DNA: TGCAGCGTTGAGGAGGGATTTCGTGGCTACACCTTC
size: many; D: NA; J: TRBJ2-1; V: TRBV9; CDR3: CASSPQGGSNEQFF; DNA: TGTGCCAGCAGCCCCCAGGGGGGAAGCAATGAGCAGTTCTTC
size: NA; D: NA; J: TRBJ2-7; V: TRBV18; CDR3: CASSLEWLRTYEQYF; DNA: TGTGCCAGCTCCCTTGAGTGGCTCAGGACCTACGAGCAGTACTTC
size: NA; D: NA; J: TRBJ2-7; V: TRBV20-1; CDR3: CSAVGTGLMGEQYF; DNA: TGCAGTGCTGTCGGAACGGGCCTAATGGGCGAGCAGTACTTC
size: few; D: TRBD2; J: TRBJ2-5; V: TRBV5-1; CDR3: CATRPRGGDQETQYF; DNA: TGCGCCACCAGACCCCGGGGGGGTGACCAAGAGACCCAGTACTTC
size: NA; D: TRBD1; J: TRBJ1-1; V: TRBV10-2; CDR3: CASSETGVDTEAFF; DNA: TGCGCCAGCAGTGAAACAGGGGTGGACACTGAAGCTTTCTTT
size: NA; D: NA; J: TRBJ2-1; V: TRBV7-2; CDR3: CASSNTGTTYNEQFF; DNA: TGTGCCAGCAGCAACACCGGGACCACCTACAATGAGCAGTTCTTC
size: NA; D: NA; J: TRBJ2-1; V: TRBV20-1; CDR3: CSASAVGGLSYNEQFF; DNA: TGCAGTGCTAGCGCGGTCGGGGGCCTCTCCTACAATGAGCAGTTCTTC
size: NA; D: TRBD1; J: TRBJ2-7; V: TRBV5-1; CDR3: CASSSGQGGSKGEQYF; DNA: TGCGCCAGCAGCTCCGGACAGGGTGGTAGTAAGGGCGAGCAGTACTTC
size: NA; D: TRBD1; J: TRBJ2-1; V: TRBV24-1; CDR3: CATSDQGAGIGEQFF; DNA: TGTGCCACCAGTGACCAGGGGGCGGGGATCGGTGAGCAGTTCTTC
size: NA; D: TRBD2; J: TRBJ2-1; V: TRBV12-3/TRBV12-4; CDR3: CASNPSGRGGNEQFF; DNA: TGTGCCAGCAACCCAAGCGGGAGGGGGGGAAATGAGCAGTTCTTC
size: many; D: TRBD1; J: TRBJ2-1; V: TRBV7-2; CDR3: CASSLARGRFNEQFF; DNA: TGTGCCAGCAGCTTAGCCAGGGGGCGCTTCAATGAGCAGTTCTTC